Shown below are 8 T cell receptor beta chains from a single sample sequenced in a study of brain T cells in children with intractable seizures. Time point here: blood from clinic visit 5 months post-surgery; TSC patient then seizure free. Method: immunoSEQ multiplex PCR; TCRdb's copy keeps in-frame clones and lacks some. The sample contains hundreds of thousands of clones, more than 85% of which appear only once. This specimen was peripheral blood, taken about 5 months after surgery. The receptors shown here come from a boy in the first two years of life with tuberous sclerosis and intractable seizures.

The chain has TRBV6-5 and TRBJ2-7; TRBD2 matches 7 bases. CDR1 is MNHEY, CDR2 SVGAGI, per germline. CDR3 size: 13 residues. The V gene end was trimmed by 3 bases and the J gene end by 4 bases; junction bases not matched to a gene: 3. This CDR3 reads CASSYKAGYEQYF. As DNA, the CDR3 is TGTGCCAGCAGTTATAAAGCGGGGTACGAGCAGTACTTC.

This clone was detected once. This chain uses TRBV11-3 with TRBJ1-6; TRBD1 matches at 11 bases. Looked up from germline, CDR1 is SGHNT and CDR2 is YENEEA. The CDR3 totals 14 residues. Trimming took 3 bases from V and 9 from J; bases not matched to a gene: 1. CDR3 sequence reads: CASSFGTGGSPLHF. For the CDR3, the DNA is TGTGCCAGCAGCTTCGGGACAGGGGGTTCACCCCTCCACTTT.

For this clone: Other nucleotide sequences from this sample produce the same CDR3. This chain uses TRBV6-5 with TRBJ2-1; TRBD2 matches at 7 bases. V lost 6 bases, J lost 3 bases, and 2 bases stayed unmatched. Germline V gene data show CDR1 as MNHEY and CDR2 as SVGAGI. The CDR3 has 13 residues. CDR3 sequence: CASRGDYYNEQFF. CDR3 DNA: TGTGCCAGCAGAGGGGACTACTACAATGAGCAGTTCTTC.

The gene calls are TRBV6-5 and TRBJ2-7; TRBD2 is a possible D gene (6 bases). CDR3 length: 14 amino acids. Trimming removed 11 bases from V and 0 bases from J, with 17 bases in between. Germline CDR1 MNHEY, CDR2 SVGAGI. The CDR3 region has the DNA TGTGCCGGATCCCGGGACTCTCGCTCCTACGAGCAGTACTTC. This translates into CAGSRDSRSYEQYF.

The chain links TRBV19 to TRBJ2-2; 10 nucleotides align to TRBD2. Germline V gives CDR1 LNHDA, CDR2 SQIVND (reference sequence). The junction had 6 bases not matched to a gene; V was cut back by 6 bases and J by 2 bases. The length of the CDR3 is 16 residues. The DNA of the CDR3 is TGTGCCAGTAGCTTAGGACTAGCGGAAAACACCGGGGAGCTGTTTTTT. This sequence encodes CASSLGLAENTGELFF.

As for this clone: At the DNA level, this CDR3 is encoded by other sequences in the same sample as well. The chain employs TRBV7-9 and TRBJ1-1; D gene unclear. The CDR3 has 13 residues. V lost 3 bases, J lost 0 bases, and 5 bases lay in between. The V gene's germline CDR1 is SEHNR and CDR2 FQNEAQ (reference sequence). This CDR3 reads CASSFRLNTEAFF. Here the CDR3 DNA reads TGTGCCAGCAGCTTTCGCTTGAACACTGAAGCTTTCTTT.

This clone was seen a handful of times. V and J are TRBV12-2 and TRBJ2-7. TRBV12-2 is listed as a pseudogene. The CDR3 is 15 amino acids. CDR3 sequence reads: CASRFPQDSCYEQYF. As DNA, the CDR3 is TGTGCAAGTCGCTTCCCCCAGGATAGCTGCTACGAGCAGTACTTC.

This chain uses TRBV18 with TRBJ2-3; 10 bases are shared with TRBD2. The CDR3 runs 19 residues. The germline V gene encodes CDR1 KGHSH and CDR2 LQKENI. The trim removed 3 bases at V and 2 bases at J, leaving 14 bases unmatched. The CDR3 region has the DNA TGTGCCAGCTCACCCTACACGCCATCTAGCGGGAGTCACACAGATACGCAGTATTTT. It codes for CASSPYTPSSGSHTDTQYF.